The present T cell receptor beta chain was sequenced within a study of T cell clones after liver transplantation. Study background: Three of the eight recipients were HCV-positive; the rest had non-autoimmune, non-viral transplant indications. Until 12-24 months post-transplant, subjects got standard immunosuppression and no induction.

Points on this clone: The antigen is undetermined.

This CDR3 is 16 amino acids long. Germline V CDR1 and CDR2: SGHNT, YYREEE (reference sequence). Trimming took 4 bases from V and 1 from J, leaving 14 bases between them. Study-wide findings and caveats: Graft donor-reactive T cells may have migrated into the graft rather than being deleted.

Profiling relied on immunoSEQ multiplex PCR, and the TCRdb table lists in-frame clones only, not all of them. The sample records tens of thousands of clones, over 70% being singletons. The J gene is TRBJ2-2, the V gene TRBV5-4, with D possibly being TRBD1 (6 bases). The TCR sequence derives from a human patient who received a liver transplant. The graft donor may account for some of the T cells. The sequencing here drew on CD4+ T cells from blood, taken 12 months after liver transplant. The CDR3 DNA sequence: TGTGCCAGCAGCCTATCCGGACAGCTGAACACCGGGGAGCTGTTTTTT. It yields the protein CASSLSGQLNTGELFF.